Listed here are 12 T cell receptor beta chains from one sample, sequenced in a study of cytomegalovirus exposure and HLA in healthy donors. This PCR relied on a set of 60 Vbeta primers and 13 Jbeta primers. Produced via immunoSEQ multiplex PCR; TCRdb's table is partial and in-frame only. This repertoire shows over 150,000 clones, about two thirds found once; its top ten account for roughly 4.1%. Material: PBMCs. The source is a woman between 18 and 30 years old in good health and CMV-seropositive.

This chain's CDR3 is CASSAQFF. In nucleotides, the CDR3 is TGTGCCAGCAGTGCTCAGTTCTTC. The rearrangement uses TRBV2 and TRBJ2-1; D gene unclear. The CDR3 is 8 amino acids. Germline values: CDR1 SNHLY, CDR2 FYNNEI. Trimming pared 4 bases from V and 13 bases from J, leaving 2 bases between. Full variable domain (outside the CDR3, taken from reference TRBV2 and TRBJ2-1): EPEVTQTPSHQVTQMGQEVILRCVPISNHLYFYWYRQILGQKVEFLVSFYNNEISEKSEIFDDQFSVERPDGSNFTLKIRSTKLEDSAMYFCASSAQFFGPGTRLTVL.

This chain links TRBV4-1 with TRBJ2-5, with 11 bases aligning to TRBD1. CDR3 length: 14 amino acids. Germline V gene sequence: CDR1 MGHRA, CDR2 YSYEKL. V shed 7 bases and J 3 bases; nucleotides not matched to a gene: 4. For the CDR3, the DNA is TGCGCCAGCACCTGGACAGGGGGCGAAGAGACCCAGTACTTC. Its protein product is CASTWTGGEETQYF.

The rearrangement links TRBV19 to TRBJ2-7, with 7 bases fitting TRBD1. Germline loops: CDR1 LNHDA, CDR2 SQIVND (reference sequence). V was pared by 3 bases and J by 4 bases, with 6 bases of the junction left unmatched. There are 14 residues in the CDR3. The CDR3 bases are TGTGCCAGTAGTATGTCAGCCAGGGGGTACGAGCAGTACTTC. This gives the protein CASSMSARGYEQYF.

CDR3 coding DNA: TGTGCCAGCAGTTCGGGGGGGCAAGGGGGCAATGAGCAGTTCTTC. It encodes CASSSGGQGGNEQFF. J is TRBJ2-1 and V is TRBV28; 8 nucleotides align to TRBD2. The CDR3 is made up of 15 amino acids. The V and J ends lost 4 bases and 6 bases, in that order; junction bases with no gene match: 8. The V gene's germline CDR1 is MDHEN and CDR2 SYDVKM.

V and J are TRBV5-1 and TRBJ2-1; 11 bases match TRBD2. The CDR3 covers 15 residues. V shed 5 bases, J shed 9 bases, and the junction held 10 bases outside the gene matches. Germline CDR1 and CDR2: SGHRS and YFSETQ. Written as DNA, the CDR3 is TGCGCCAGCAGTCTAGCGGGGGGCTCCCCGTTTGAGCAGTTCTTC. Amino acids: CASSLAGGSPFEQFF.

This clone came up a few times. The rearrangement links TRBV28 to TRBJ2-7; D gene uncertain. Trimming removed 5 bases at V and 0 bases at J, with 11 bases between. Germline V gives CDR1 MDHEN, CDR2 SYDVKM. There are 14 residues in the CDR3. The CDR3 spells CASSHSVSSYEQYF. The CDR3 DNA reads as TGTGCCAGCAGTCATAGTGTGTCCTCCTACGAGCAGTACTTC.

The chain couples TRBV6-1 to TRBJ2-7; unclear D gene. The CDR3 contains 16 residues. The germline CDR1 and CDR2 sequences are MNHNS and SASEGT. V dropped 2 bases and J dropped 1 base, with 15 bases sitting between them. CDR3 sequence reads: CASSESFFGSSYEQYF. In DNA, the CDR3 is TGTGCCAGCAGTGAATCATTTTTCGGGTCTTCCTACGAGCAGTACTTC.

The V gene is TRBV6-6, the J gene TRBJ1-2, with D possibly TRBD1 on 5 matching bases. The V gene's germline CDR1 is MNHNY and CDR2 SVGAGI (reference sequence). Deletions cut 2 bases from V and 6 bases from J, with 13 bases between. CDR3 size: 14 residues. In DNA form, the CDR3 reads TGTGCCAGCAGTTACCTCAGGGAACGTCATGGCTACACCTTC. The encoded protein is CASSYLRERHGYTF.

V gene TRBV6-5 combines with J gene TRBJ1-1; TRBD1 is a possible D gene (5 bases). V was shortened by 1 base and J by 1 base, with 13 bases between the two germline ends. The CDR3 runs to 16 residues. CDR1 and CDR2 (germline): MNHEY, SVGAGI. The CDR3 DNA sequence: TGTGCCAGCAGTTACTTCACAGGCCGGACGAACACTGAAGCTTTCTTT. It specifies CASSYFTGRTNTEAFF.

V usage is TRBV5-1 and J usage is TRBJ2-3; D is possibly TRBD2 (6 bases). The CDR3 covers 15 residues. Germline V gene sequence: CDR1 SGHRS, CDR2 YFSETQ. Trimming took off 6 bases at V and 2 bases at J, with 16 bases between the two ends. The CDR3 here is CASNPGGTNTDTQYF. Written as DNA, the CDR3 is TGCGCCAGCAACCCAGGCGGGACCAACACAGATACGCAGTATTTT.

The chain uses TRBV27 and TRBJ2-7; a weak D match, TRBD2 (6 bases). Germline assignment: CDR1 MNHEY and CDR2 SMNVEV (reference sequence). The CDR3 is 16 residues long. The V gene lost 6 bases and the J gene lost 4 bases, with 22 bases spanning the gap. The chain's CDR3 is CASRREGSGLWYEQYF. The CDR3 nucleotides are TGTGCCAGCAGACGCGAGGGTAGCGGCCTTTGGTACGAGCAGTACTTC.

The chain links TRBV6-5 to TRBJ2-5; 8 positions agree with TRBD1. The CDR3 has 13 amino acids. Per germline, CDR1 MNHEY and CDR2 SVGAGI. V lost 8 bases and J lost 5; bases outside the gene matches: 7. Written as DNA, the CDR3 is TGTGCCAGCTGTCAGGACAGGGACGAGACCCAGTACTTC. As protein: CASCQDRDETQYF.